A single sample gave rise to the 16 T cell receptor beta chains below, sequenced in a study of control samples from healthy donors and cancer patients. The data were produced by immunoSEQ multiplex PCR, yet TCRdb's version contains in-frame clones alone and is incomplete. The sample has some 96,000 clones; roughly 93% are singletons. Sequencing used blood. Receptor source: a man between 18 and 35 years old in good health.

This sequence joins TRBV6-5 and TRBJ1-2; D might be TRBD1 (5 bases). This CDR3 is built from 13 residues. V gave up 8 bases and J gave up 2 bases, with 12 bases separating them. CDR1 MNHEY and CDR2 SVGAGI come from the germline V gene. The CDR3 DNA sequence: TGTGCCAGCCTGGGGCATCCGAACTATGGCTACACCTTC. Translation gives CASLGHPNYGYTF.

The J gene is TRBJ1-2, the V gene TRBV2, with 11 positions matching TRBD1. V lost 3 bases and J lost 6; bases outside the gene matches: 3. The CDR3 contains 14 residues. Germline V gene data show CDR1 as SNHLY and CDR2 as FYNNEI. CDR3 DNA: TGTGCCAGCAGTGATAGGACAGGGGGCGATGGCTACACCTTC. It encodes CASSDRTGGDGYTF.

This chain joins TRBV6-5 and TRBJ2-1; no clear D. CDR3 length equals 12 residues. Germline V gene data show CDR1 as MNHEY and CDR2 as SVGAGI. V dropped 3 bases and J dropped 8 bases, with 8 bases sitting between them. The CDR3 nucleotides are TGTGCCAGCAGTTATGGTGGAGATGAGCAGTTCTTC. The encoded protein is CASSYGGDEQFF.

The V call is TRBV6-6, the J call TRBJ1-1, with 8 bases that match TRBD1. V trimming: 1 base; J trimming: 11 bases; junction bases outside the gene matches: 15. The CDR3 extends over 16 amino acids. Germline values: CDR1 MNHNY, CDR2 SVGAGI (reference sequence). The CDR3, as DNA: TGTGCCAGCAGTTACTACTTAGGGGCAGGGGGCGCGTCTGCTTTCTTT. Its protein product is CASSYYLGAGGASAFF.

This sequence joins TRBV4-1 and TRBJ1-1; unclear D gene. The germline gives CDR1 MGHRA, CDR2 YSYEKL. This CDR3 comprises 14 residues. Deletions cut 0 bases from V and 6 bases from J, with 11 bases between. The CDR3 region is CASSQDLAEAEAFF. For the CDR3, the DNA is TGCGCCAGCAGCCAAGATCTGGCAGAGGCTGAAGCTTTCTTT.

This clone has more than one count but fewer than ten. CDR3 in amino acids: CASSPNGQGDGYTF. CDR3 coding DNA: TGTGCCAGCTCACCAAACGGACAGGGGGATGGCTACACCTTC. The chain has TRBV18 and TRBJ1-2, with 10 bases fitting TRBD1. CDR3 size: 14 residues. V lost 2 bases and J lost 6; bases outside the gene matches: 3. Germline V gene data show CDR1 as KGHSH and CDR2 as LQKENI.

As DNA, the CDR3 is TGCAGCGTCCAGGGACCCTGGAGCTCCTACGAGCAGTACTTC. Amino acids: CSVQGPWSSYEQYF. The V and J genes are TRBV29-1 and TRBJ2-7; D possibly uses TRBD1 or TRBD2 (5 bases each). There are 14 residues in the CDR3. The ends were cut back, 6 bases at V and 0 bases at J, with 15 bases in the middle. CDR1 SQVTM and CDR2 ANQGSEA come from the germline V gene.

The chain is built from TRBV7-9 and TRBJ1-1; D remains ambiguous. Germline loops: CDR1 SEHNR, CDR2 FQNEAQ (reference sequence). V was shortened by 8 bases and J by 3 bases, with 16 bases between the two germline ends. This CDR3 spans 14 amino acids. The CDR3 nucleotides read TGTGCCAGCCGCGGTTCCCGGGCGGACACTGAAGCTTTCTTT. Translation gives CASRGSRADTEAFF.

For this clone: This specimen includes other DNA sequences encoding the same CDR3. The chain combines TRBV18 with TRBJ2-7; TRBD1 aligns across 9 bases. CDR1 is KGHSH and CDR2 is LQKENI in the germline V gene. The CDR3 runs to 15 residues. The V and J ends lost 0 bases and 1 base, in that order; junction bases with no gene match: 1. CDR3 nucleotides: TGTGCCAGCTCACCACCCGGGACAGGGTCCTACGAGCAGTACTTC. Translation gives CASSPPGTGSYEQYF.

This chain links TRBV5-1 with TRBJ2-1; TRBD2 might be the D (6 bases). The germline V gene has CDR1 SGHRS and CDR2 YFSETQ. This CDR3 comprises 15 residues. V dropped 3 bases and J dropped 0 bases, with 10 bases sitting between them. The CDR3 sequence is CASSSGDVSYNEQFF. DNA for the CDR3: TGCGCCAGCAGCTCGGGGGACGTCTCCTACAATGAGCAGTTCTTC.

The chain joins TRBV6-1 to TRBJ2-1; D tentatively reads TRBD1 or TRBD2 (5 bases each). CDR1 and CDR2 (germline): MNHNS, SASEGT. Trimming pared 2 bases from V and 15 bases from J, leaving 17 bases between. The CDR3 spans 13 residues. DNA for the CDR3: TGTGCCAGCAGTGAATTGGGTCAGGGACCTCCGTTCTTC. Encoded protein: CASSELGQGPPFF.

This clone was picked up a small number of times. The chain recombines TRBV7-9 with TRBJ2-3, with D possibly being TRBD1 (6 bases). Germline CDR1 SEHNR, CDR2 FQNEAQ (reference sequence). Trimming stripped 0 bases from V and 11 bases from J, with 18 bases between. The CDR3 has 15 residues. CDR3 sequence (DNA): TGTGCCAGCAGCTTAGCCTTCCGATCAGGGGATCTGCAGTATTTT. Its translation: CASSLAFRSGDLQYF.

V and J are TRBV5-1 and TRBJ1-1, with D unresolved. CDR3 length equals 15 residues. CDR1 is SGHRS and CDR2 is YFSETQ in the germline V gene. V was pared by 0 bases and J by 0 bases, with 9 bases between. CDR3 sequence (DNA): TGCGCCAGCAGCTTGGTTGGGGATATGAACACTGAAGCTTTCTTT. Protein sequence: CASSLVGDMNTEAFF.

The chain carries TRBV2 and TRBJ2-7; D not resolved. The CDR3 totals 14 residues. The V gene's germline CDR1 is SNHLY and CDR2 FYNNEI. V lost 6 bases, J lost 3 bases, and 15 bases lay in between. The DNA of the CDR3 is TGTGCCAGCAGCCCACTATTAAAGGACTACGAGCAGTACTTC. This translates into CASSPLLKDYEQYF.

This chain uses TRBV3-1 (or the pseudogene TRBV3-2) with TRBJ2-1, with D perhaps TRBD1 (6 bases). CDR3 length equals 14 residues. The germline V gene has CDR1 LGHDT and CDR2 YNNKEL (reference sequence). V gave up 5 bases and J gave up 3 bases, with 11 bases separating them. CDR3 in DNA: TGTGCCAGCAGCACCACAGGGTTCTACAATGAGCAGTTCTTC. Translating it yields CASSTTGFYNEQFF.

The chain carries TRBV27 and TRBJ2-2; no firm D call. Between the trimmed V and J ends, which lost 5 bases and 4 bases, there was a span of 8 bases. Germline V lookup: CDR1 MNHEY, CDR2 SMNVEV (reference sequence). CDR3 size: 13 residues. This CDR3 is CASSTGLTGELFF. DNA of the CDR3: TGTGCCAGCAGTACCGGCCTCACCGGGGAGCTGTTTTTT.